This T cell receptor (beta chain) comes out of a study of Graves' ophthalmopathy and Graves' hyperthyroidism (dated by TCRdb to the late 2010s). In terms of the full investigation: Peripheral blood samples were taken at the time of initial diagnosis, before any treatment was given. For training and testing, the 100 or so patients in the discovery cohort were randomly divided in a 7:3 ratio. To explore V-J signatures that separate ophthalmopathy from hyperthyroidism, a discovery set of about 100 patients was enrolled, consisting of under 50 with ophthalmopathy and roughly 57 with stable hyperthyroidism. The study used TCR beta repertoire signatures to distinguish Graves' ophthalmopathy from Graves' hyperthyroidism and to predict progression to ophthalmopathy. The independent validation cohort included 20 or so hyperthyroidism patients plus 17 patients who later progressed from hyperthyroidism to ophthalmopathy. In roughly 6 hyperthyroidism patients, the T-cell repertoire of thyroid tissue was compared with the T-cell repertoire of blood. In total, 135 blood samples were TCR-sequenced: 40 to 45 ophthalmopathy, approximately 80 hyperthyroidism and roughly 17 hyperthyroidism-to-ophthalmopathy patients. Following sample collection, hyperthyroidism patients were given methimazole at a starting dose of 30 mg daily, and ophthalmopathy patients were given high-dose intravenous methylprednisolone. The paper's findings and limits, for the study overall: Among expanded thyroid clonotypes with frequency above 0.001, most also showed up in blood, which suggests that blood repertoires may reflect the thyroid immune response. In validation, the model predicted ophthalmopathy progression with about 70% sensitivity and 72.22% specificity; eleven to twelve predicted patients were CT-confirmed with GO in a median of about 6.1 months. No statistical method was used to predetermine the sample size, and group allocation was not hidden from the investigators. The 13-signature model separated ophthalmopathy from stable hyperthyroidism with 87.88% sensitivity and about 81% specificity in cross-validation, and 80%/75% in the test set.

For repertoire sequencing, the TCR beta CDR3 regions were amplified from RNA transcripts. HTBI primers and the Qiagen OneStep RT-PCR kit were used in a first-round RT-PCR, which was followed by a second-round multiplex PCR, size selection and purification. Libraries were sequenced paired-end with 100 bp reads on an Illumina HiSeq2000. The published analysis was carried out like this. SOAPnuke was used for read processing, and reads with adapters, uncalled bases, a mean Phred below 15, or no exact constant-primer or identifier match were discarded. COPE v1.2.5 was used to merge high-quality paired reads. Each unique nucleotide sequence was treated as a clonotype, and MiTCR v1.1 was used to align the clonotypes to the IMGT TRB V, D and J references. Analysis was restricted to V-J combinations with a frequency above 0.0001, which covered 99.2% of repertoires. A TCR clonal expansion and chaos score per V-J combination was defined as the ratio of F50 clonal expansion to chaos observed in the TCRdist matrix. Welch's t-statistics and random forest were used to narrow the features down to approximately twelve V-J combinations, which were then fed into a naive Bayes classifier. Thyroid-blood repertoire similarity was quantified with the Morisita-Horn index. In TCRdb, the public reads were trimmed at Q25 with fastp and aligned with MiXCR, with productive beta chains retained. Every entry covers one CDR3 protein and lists the most common genes and DNA from its rows. TCRdb, not the authors, supplied the V and J calls. The sample table contains hundreds of thousands of distinct CDR3 sequences; only one count was recorded for 20% to 25% of them. The top ten constitute around 40% of the sample.

Ophthalmopathy patients had moderately to severely active disease, Clinical Activity Score of at least 3, NOSPECS grade of at least 4, and disease duration under 3 months. Anyone with other autoimmune diseases, uncontrolled infections, pregnancy or lactation was excluded from the study. Diagnosis relied on clinical symptoms, serum thyroxine, TRAb, thyroid ultrasound and orbital computed tomography. Ficoll-Paque density gradient centrifugation was used to isolate PBMCs from 8.5 to 10 ml of fresh peripheral blood. Total RNA was extracted with Trizol reagent and quality-checked on an Agilent 2100 Bioanalyzer. For CDR1 and CDR2, the germline V gene lists MDHEN and SYDVKM. From its cysteine to its phenylalanine, the CDR3 spans 16 amino acids. Only the CDR3 portion is preserved as DNA: 48 bases, with reading frame beginning at the first base. V loses 5 bases at its end and J loses 1 base; junction bases beyond the gene matches: 8.

In its sample, this clonotype was seen many times. No antigen is known for it. No quality values exist for individual bases; no much larger clone is one base distant. This TCR derives from a woman between 50 and 59 years old with Graves' ophthalmopathy. Donor details come from another sample of the same person, matched by shared clones. Material: peripheral blood. This sequence uses TRBV28 and TRBJ2-7; 10 central nucleotides agree with TRBD1. The DNA sequence follows: TGTGCCAGCAGTCCGTTTGGGACAGGGGCGTCCTACGAGCAGTACTTC. Translated, it reads CASSPFGTGASYEQYF. With the rest looked up from the reference TRBV28 and TRBJ2-7 genes rather than sequenced, the full variable domain is DVKVTQSSRYLVKRTGEKVFLECVQDMDHENMFWYRQDPGLGLRLIYFSYDVKMKEKGDIPEGYSVSREKKERFSLILESASTNQTSMYLCASSPFGTGASYEQYFGPGTRLTVT.